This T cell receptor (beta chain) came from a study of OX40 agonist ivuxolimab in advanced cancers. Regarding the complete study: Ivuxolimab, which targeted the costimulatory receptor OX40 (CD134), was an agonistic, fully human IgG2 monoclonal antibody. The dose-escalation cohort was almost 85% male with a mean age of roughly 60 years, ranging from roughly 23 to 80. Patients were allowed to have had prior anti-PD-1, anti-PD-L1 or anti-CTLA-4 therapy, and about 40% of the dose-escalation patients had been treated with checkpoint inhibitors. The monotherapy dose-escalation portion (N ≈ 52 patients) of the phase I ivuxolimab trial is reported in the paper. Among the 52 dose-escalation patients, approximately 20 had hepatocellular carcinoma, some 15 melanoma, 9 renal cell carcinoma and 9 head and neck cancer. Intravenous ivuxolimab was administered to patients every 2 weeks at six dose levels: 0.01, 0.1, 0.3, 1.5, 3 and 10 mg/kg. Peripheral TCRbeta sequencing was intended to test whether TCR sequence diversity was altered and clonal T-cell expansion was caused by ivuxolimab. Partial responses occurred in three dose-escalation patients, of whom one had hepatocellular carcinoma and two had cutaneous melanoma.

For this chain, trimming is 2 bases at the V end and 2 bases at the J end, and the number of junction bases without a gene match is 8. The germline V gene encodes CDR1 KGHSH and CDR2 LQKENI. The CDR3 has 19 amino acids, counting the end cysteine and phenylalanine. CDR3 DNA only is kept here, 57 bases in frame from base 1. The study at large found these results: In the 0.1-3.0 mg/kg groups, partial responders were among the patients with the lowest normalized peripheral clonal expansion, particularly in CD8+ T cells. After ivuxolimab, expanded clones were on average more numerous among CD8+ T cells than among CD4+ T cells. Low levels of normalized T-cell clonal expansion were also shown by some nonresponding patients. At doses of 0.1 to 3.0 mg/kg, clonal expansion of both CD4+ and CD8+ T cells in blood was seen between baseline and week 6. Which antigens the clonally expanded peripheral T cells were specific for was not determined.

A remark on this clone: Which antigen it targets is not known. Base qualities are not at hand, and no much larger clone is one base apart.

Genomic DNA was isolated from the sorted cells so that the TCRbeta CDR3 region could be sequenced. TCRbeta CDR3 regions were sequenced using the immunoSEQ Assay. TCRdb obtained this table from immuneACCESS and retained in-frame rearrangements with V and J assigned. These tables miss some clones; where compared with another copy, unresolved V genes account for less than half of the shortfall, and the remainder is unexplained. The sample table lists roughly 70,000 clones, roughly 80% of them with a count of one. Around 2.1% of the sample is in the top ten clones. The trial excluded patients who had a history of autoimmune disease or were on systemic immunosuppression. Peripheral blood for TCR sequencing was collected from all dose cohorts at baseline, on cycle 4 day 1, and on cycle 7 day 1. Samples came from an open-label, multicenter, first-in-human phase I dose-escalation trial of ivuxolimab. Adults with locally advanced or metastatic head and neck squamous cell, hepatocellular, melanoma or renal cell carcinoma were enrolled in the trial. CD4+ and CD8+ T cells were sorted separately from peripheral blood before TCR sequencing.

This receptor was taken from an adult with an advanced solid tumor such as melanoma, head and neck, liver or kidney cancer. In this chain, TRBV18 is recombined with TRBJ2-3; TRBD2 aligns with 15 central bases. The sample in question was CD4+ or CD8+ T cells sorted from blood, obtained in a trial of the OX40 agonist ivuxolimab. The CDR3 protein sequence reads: CASSPGGLAGGRVTDTQYF. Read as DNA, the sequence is TGTGCCAGCTCACCAGGCGGACTAGCGGGAGGGCGGGTCACAGATACGCAGTATTTT.